This TCR beta chain was identified during a study of blood T cells in healthy people across ages (dated by TCRdb to about 2015). Regarding the complete study: In model experiments, template switching captured about one uniquely barcoded TCR beta cDNA molecule for every two T cells. The study measured age-related changes in TCR beta repertoire diversity using deep sequencing normalized with unique cDNA molecular identifiers. Donors were grouped into four age groups: young (average 16 years), middle-aged (39), aged (62) and long-lived (around 80). To avoid experimental bias, donors of different ages were spread randomly across the sequencing lanes. Using the same blood draw, the study looked at two additional independent replicas of 1 million unique cDNA reads for two donors, one aged 18 to 30 and the other aged 80 or older.

Preparation of the library involved 5' RACE. Instrument used: Illumina HiSeq 2500. The second PCR ran for roughly 7 to 12 cycles and used a J-beta primer mix along with a sample-barcoded 5' primer. A unique molecular identifier was introduced onto each TCR beta cDNA molecule by a template-switch 5' adaptor carrying 12 random nucleotides. At least 3 million CDR3-containing paired-end reads were obtained from each sample. The Mint cDNA synthesis kit, primed by a TRBC-specific oligonucleotide, was used to synthesize first-strand cDNA from all RNA. After uracil-DNA glycosylase treatment, a first 18-cycle PCR used universal primers M1SS and BC2_uni_R on all cDNA. The study's own analysis went as follows. For normalization, 1 million high-quality reads were randomly selected from each sample, with every read carrying a distinct molecular identifier. Reads with shared molecular identifiers were discarded instead of being binned into consensus sequences. MiTCR, with a Q25 quality threshold and the strictest error-elimination algorithm, was used for CDR3 identification, clonotype clustering and error correction. Lower-bound total TCR beta diversity was estimated with a nonparametric unseen species model using Euler transformation. TCRdb redid the processing of the public reads, applying fastp at Q25 and MiXCR, and retained in-frame beta chains. Entries are consolidated by CDR3 protein sequence, retaining the most common genes and DNA. The authors' filters were not applied to this entry. The sample table records 1.5 million to 2 million distinct CDR3 sequences; 34% of these occur just once. About 11% of the sample goes to the ten largest clones.

Taken from cysteine to phenylalanine, the CDR3 has 12 residues. The CDR3 DNA has 36 bases and is translated from base 1. The germline V gene provides CDR1 SGHTA and CDR2 FQGNSA. V is clipped by 1 base and J by 12 bases, and the sequence between their germline boundaries is 10 bases long. The 39 donors, aged roughly 6 to 95 years, were systemically healthy Caucasian individuals from Russia. Each donor gave approximately 10 milliliters of peripheral blood, collected into EDTA-treated Vacutainer tubes. PBMCs were isolated by Ficoll-Paque density-gradient centrifugation, with at least 6 million obtained per sample. Total RNA was extracted from PBMCs with Trizol reagent, with at least 6 micrograms obtained per sample. For every donor, an aliquot of PBMCs went through flow cytometry to measure the percentages of naive CD45RAhigh/CD27high T cells. Concerning this clonotype itself: Its antigen remains unidentified. The record has no base qualities; no much larger clone is one base away.

General conclusions and limits of the study: Total diversity estimates from one million sequenced T cells were considered lower bounds and underestimates. Compared with the aged group, the long-lived group had more naive CD4+ T cells, fewer expanded clones and increased TCR diversity, suggesting age selection. As age increased, observed TCR beta diversity per million T cells dropped in a roughly linear way, and a significant reduction was already evident by age about 36. The CMV infection status of donors was not known, potentially confounding age-related changes in expanded clonotypes. Conclusive comparison of naive and antigen-experienced compartments was prevented by the profiling of bulk unsorted PBMCs. There was a strong correlation between observed TCR beta diversity and the percentage of naive T cells measured by flow cytometry.

The source material was blood. The receptor was derived from a woman aged 25 to 39 in good health. This chain is built from TRBV7-2 and TRBJ2-1, with no D gene named confidently. The CDR3 amino acid sequence is: CASSLVLLGQFF. The nucleotides are TGTGCCAGCAGCTTAGTACTGTTAGGGCAGTTCTTC.